What follows is one TCR beta chain and its context. The target antigen is unknown. J was trimmed by 2 bases and V by 3 bases; bases with no gene match: 12. Germline CDR1 DFQATT, CDR2 SNEGSKA (reference sequence). CDR3 length: 16 residues. The data belong to a study of T cell responses to AZD1222 COVID-19 vaccine. Second-dose intervals near 4 or 12 weeks were combined. Measured with immunoSEQ multiplex PCR; TCRdb has only the in-frame clones, and not every one. There are approximately 120,000 clones in the sample; 75% to 90% occur only once, and 3.5% to 5% lies in the top ten. Overall study findings and caveats: Mostly white British, mostly female donors; authors suggested clonal diversity may be underestimated. Repertoire sampling was restricted to post-peak T cell response timepoints. A rise in Spike-specific TCR breadth and depth followed two AZD1222 doses.

This chain uses TRBV20-1 with TRBJ1-2; 7 positions match TRBD1. This sample comprised peripheral blood, obtained 28 days after the second AZD1222 dose. The TCR was taken from an adult who received the AZD1222 COVID-19 vaccine. DNA for the CDR3: TGCAGTGCTAGTCCCGGGAAGCCAGGGGGGAACTATGGCTACACCTTC. Protein product: CSASPGKPGGNYGYTF.